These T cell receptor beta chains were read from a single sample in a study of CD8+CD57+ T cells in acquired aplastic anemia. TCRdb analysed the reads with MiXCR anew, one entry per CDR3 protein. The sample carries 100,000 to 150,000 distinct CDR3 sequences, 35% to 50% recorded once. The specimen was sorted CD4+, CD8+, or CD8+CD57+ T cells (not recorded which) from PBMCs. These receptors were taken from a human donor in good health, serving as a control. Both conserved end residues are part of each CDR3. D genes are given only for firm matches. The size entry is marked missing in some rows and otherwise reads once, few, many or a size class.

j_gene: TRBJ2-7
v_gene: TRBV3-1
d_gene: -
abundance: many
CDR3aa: CASSRGRGRRYEQYF
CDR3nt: TGTGCCAGCAGCCGGGGTAGGGGCAGACGCTACGAGCAGTACTTC

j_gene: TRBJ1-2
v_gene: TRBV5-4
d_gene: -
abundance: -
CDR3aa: CASSLAGGIGGYTF
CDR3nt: TGTGCCAGCAGCTTGGCGGGGGGTATCGGTGGCTACACCTTC

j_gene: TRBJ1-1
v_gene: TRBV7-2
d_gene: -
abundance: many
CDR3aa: CASSLPGAEAFF
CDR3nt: TGTGCCAGCAGCTTACCCGGGGCTGAAGCTTTCTTT

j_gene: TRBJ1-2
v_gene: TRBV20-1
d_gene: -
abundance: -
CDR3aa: CSARLAGDYYGYTF
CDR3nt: TGCAGTGCTAGATTGGCAGGGGACTACTATGGCTACACCTTC

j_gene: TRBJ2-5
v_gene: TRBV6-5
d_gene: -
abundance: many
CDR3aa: CASSGSGTETQYF
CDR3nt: TGTGCCAGTAGCGGCTCCGGCACGGAGACCCAGTACTTC

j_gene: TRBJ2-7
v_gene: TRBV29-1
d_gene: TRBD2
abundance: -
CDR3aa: CSGAGGGDYEQYF
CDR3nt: TGCAGCGGCGCCGGTGGGGGGGACTACGAGCAGTACTTC

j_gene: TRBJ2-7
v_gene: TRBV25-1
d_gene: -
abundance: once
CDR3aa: CASSEIGGLASYEQYF
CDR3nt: TGTGCCAGCAGTGAAATAGGGGGGTTGGCATCCTACGAGCAGTACTTC

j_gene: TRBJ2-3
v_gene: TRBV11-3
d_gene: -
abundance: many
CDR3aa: CASSLEGPRGDTQYF
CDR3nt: TGTGCCAGCAGCTTGGAGGGACCTAGAGGAGATACGCAGTATTTT

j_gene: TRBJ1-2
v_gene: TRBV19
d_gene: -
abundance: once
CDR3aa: CASSPTARDYGYTF
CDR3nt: TGTGCCAGTAGTCCAACCGCCAGGGACTATGGCTACACCTTC

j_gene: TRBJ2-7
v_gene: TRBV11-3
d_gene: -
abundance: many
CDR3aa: CASTGGGGSYEQYF
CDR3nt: TGTGCCAGCACCGGGGGAGGGGGCTCCTACGAGCAGTACTTC

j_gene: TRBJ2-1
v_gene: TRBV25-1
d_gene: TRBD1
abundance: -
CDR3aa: CASSPDGTGIMREFF
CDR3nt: TGTGCCAGCTCACCGGACGGGACAGGAATAATGAGGGAGTTCTTC

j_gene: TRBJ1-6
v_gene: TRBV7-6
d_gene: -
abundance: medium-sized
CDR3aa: CASSSAQGSPLHF
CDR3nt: TGTGCCAGCAGCTCGGCGCAGGGCTCACCCCTCCACTTT

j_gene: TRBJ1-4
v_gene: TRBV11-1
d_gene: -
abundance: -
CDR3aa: CASSLGQVATNEKLFF
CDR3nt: TGTGCCAGCAGCTTAGGGCAGGTTGCAACTAATGAAAAACTGTTTTTT

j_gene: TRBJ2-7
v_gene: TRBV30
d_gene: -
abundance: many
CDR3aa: CAWSYGTSAYEQYF
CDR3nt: TGTGCCTGGAGTTACGGGACCAGCGCCTACGAGCAGTACTTC

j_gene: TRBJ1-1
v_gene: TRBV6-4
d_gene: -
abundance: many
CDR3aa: CASSRGPGTEAFF
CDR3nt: TGTGCCAGCAGCCGAGGCCCGGGCACTGAAGCTTTCTTT

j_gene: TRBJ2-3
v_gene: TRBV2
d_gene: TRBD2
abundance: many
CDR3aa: CASSEDGLAGNTQYF
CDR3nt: TGTGCCAGCAGTGAAGATGGGCTAGCGGGTAATACGCAGTATTTT

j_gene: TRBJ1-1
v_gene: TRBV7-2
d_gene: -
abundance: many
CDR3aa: CASSRLTPPTEAFF
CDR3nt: TGTGCCAGCAGCCGTCTGACACCCCCCACTGAAGCTTTCTTT

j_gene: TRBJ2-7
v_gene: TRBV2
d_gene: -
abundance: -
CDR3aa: CASSATLYRSYEQYF
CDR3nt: TGTGCCAGCAGTGCGACACTCTACCGCTCCTACGAGCAGTACTTC

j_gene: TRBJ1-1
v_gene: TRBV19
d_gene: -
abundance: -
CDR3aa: CASMRGGLRVTEAFF
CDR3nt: TGTGCCAGTATGAGGGGCGGATTACGGGTGACTGAAGCTTTCTTT

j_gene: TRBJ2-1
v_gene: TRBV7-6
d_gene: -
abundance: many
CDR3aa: CASSCGTAPLAEYFNEQFF
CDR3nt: TGTGCCAGCAGCTGCGGGACGGCCCCTTTAGCGGAGTATTTCAATGAGCAGTTCTTC

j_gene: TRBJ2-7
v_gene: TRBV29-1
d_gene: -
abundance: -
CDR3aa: CSARQAGHEQYF
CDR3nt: TGCAGCGCACGCCAAGCGGGTCACGAGCAGTACTTC

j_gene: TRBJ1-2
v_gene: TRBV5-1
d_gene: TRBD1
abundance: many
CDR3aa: CASSLAPTGWGYTF
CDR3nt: TGCGCCAGCAGCTTGGCACCGACAGGGTGGGGCTACACCTTC

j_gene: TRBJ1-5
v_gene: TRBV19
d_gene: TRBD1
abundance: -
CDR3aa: CASSYGRGNQPQHF
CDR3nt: TGTGCCAGCAGTTACGGCAGGGGGAATCAGCCCCAGCATTTT

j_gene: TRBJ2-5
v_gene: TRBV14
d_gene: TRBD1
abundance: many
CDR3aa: CASSRKGQGGSETQYF
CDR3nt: TGTGCCAGCAGCCGGAAAGGACAGGGGGGTTCCGAGACCCAGTACTTC

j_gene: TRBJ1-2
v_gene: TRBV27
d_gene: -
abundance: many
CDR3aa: CASSRDTNYGYTF
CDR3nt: TGTGCCAGCAGCCGGGACACCAACTATGGCTACACCTTC

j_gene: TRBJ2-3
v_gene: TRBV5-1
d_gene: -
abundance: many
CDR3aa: CASSGRIDSTDTQYF
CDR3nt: TGCGCCAGCAGCGGACGGATAGATAGCACAGATACGCAGTATTTT

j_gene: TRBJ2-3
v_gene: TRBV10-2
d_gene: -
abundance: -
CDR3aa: CASSLAGWPDTQYF
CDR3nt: TGCGCCAGCAGCTTGGCAGGGTGGCCAGATACGCAGTATTTT

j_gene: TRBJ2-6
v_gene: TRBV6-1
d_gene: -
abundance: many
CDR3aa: CASSPWGGANVLTF
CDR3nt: TGTGCCAGCAGTCCCTGGGGTGGGGCCAACGTCCTGACTTTC

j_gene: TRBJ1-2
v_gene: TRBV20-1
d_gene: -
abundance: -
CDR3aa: CSASLGVNYGYTF
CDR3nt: TGCAGTGCCTCTTTGGGAGTTAACTATGGCTACACCTTC

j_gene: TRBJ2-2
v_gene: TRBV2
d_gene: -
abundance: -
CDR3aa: CASRAGHTNTGELFF
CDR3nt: TGTGCCAGCAGGGCGGGACACACGAACACCGGGGAGCTGTTTTTT